Below are 15 T cell receptor beta chains sequenced from a single sample in a study of blood T cell repertoires in COVID-19. Assay used: immunoSEQ multiplex PCR; TCRdb lists only in-frame clones, some missing. The table records roughly 280,000 clones, around 84% of them present only once. The sample was peripheral blood. These receptors were taken from a man aged 55 to 70 with acute or convalescent COVID-19.

This clone has only one observation. This sequence joins TRBV5-1 and TRBJ1-2; 8 nucleotides agree with TRBD1. CDR1 and CDR2 from the germline V gene are SGHRS and YFSETQ. The CDR3 has 16 amino acids. The V gene end was trimmed by 2 bases and the J gene end by 6 bases; junction bases not matched to a gene: 12. This CDR3 is CASSLPAGGGDNGYTF. DNA for the CDR3: TGCGCCAGCAGCTTACCAGCAGGGGGCGGAGATAATGGCTACACCTTC.

The chain couples TRBV7-3 to TRBJ1-2, with 8 nucleotides matching TRBD1. The J segment lost 2 bases and the V segment lost 3 bases, leaving 5 bases of the junction unmatched. Germline CDR1 reads SGHTA; CDR2 reads FQGTGA. The CDR3 runs 15 residues. CDR3 DNA sequence: TGTGCCAGCAGCTTGACAGGGGCGGGAAACTATGGCTACACCTTC. Its translation is CASSLTGAGNYGYTF.

This clone was counted once. CDR3 amino acids: CASSFDRIHNEQFF. The CDR3 DNA is TGTGCCAGCAGCTTTGACAGGATCCACAATGAGCAGTTCTTC. The chain employs TRBV7-9 and TRBJ2-1; D might be TRBD1 (6 bases). Trimming removed 3 bases from V and 5 bases from J, with 11 bases in between. The CDR3 extends over 14 amino acids. The V gene's germline CDR1 is SEHNR and CDR2 FQNEAQ (reference sequence).

The chain employs TRBV6-1 and TRBJ1-2; D is uncertain. This CDR3 has 14 residues. CDR1 and CDR2 (germline): MNHNS, SASEGT. With 2 bases removed from V and 7 bases from J, the gap between germline ends came to 14 bases. CDR3 nucleotide sequence: TGTGCCAGCAGTGAAAATGCGGGGAATAGTGGCTACACCTTC. Translated: CASSENAGNSGYTF.

Concerning this clone itself: Other DNA sequences in the same sample also yield this CDR3. The chain is built from TRBV10-3 and TRBJ2-2, with 10 nucleotides matching TRBD1. Trimming cost V 5 bases and J 3 bases; bases outside gene matches: 3. The CDR3 consists of 15 residues. Germline CDR1 reads ENHRY; CDR2 reads SYGVKD. The CDR3, as DNA: TGTGCCATCAGTCCGGGACAGGGGTACACCGGGGAGCTGTTTTTT. This sequence encodes CAISPGQGYTGELFF.

V and J are TRBV5-1 and TRBJ1-1, with D unresolved. V shed 1 base and J shed 2 bases, with 12 bases lying between them. The CDR3 length is 15 residues. Germline CDR1 reads SGHRS; CDR2 reads YFSETQ. The CDR3 region has the DNA TGCGCCAGCAGCTTGTTTCTGGGGAGTAACACTGAAGCTTTCTTT. Translation: CASSLFLGSNTEAFF.

This clone is a singleton in its sample. V is TRBV3-1 (or the pseudogene TRBV3-2) and J is TRBJ1-4; D call uncertain. Trimming took 4 bases from V and 5 from J, leaving 11 bases between them. The CDR3 has 14 amino acids. In germline, CDR1 is LGHDT, CDR2 YNNKEL (reference sequence). The CDR3 sequence: CASSLYSGNEKLFF. The DNA for the CDR3 is TGTGCCAGCAGCCTGTACTCCGGGAATGAAAAACTGTTTTTT.

The V gene is TRBV19, the J gene TRBJ1-3; the D gene is possibly TRBD1 (6 bases). The CDR3 covers 15 residues. Germline assignment: CDR1 LNHDA and CDR2 SQIVND (reference sequence). Trimming pared 5 bases from V and 1 base from J, leaving 12 bases between. The CDR3: CASSLLRGSGNTIYF. As DNA, the CDR3 is TGTGCCAGTAGTTTGCTCAGGGGTTCTGGAAACACCATATATTTT.

The chain links TRBV19 to TRBJ2-7; 7 nucleotides match TRBD1. Germline V gives CDR1 LNHDA, CDR2 SQIVND (reference sequence). The CDR3 has 14 amino acids. Germline trimming cut 5 bases from V and 3 bases from J; bases unmatched to any gene: 7. DNA for the CDR3: TGTGCCAGTAGTCAGACAGGGCTAGGCTACGAGCAGTACTTC. Translating gives CASSQTGLGYEQYF. The full variable domain, rest sourced from reference TRBV19 and TRBJ2-7, is DGGITQSPKYLFRKEGQNVTLSCEQNLNHDAMYWYRQDPGQGLRLIYYSQIVNDFQKGDIAEGYSVSREKKESFPLTVTSAQKNPTAFYLCASSQTGLGYEQYFGPGTRLTVT.

This clone was counted a few times. The chain is built from TRBV19 and TRBJ2-5, with D possibly TRBD2 on 6 matching bases. The V end lost 5 bases, the J end lost 5 bases, and 12 bases lay between the germline ends. CDR1 and CDR2 from the germline V gene are LNHDA and SQIVND (reference sequence). This CDR3 contains 13 residues. CDR3: CASSPGLLETQYF. CDR3 coding DNA: TGTGCCAGTAGTCCGGGACTCCTGGAGACCCAGTACTTC. Variable domain in full (rest from reference TRBV19 and TRBJ2-5): DGGITQSPKYLFRKEGQNVTLSCEQNLNHDAMYWYRQDPGQGLRLIYYSQIVNDFQKGDIAEGYSVSREKKESFPLTVTSAQKNPTAFYLCASSPGLLETQYFGPGTRLLVL.

The CDR3 here is CASTSLAGADNEQFF. CDR3 bases: TGTGCCAGTACCTCTCTAGCGGGAGCGGACAATGAGCAGTTCTTC. The V and J genes are TRBV19 and TRBJ2-1, with 10 nucleotides matching TRBD2. The CDR3 is 15 amino acids. Per germline, CDR1 LNHDA and CDR2 SQIVND (reference sequence). V gave up 7 bases and J gave up 5 bases; unmatched junction bases: 8.

The chain couples TRBV7-9 to TRBJ2-1; D is perhaps TRBD2 (5 bases). The CDR3 extends over 13 amino acids. V gave up 3 bases and J gave up 9 bases, with 12 bases separating them. In germline, CDR1 is SEHNR, CDR2 FQNEAQ (reference sequence). The CDR3 region is CASSFSGETEQFF. CDR3 DNA sequence: TGTGCCAGCAGCTTTTCCGGGGAGACTGAGCAGTTCTTC.

This clone was detected only a few times. The chain employs TRBV5-1 and TRBJ2-1; D remains unclear. Germline V CDR1 and CDR2: SGHRS, YFSETQ. There are 14 residues in the CDR3. V was shortened by 0 bases and J by 3 bases, with 7 bases between the two germline ends. CDR3 bases: TGCGCCAGCAGCTTGGAGTACTACTACAATGAGCAGTTCTTC. Translation gives CASSLEYYYNEQFF.

V is TRBV11-2 and J is TRBJ2-1; possibly TRBD2 for D (5 bases). The CDR3 totals 15 residues. The V gene lost 7 bases and the J gene lost 9 bases, with 22 bases spanning the gap. Germline CDR1 SGHAT, CDR2 FQNNGV. In DNA, the CDR3 is TGTGCCAGCACCCTTGGGCTAGCTAGTTCAAGTGAGCAGTTCTTC. This sequence encodes CASTLGLASSSEQFF.

The V and J genes are TRBV6-5 and TRBJ2-1; tentative D call: TRBD1 (5 bases). The CDR3 totals 15 residues. Germline lookup yields CDR1 MNHEY and CDR2 SVGAGI. Trimming took off 2 bases at V and 9 bases at J, with 17 bases between the two ends. CDR3 DNA sequence: TGTGCCAGCAGTTACATGCCCCAGGGAATGGCTGAGCAGTTCTTC. Translation: CASSYMPQGMAEQFF.